One sample yielded the 10 T cell receptor beta chains listed below, sequenced in a study of vaccination and CD4 T cells after COVID-19. Treatment noted: approximately 9-day PBMC culture with coronavirus spike peptide pools or control peptides (ViraFEST assay). These receptors have no identified antigens. Sequencing of the DNA from cultured CD4+ T cells was carried out with the Oncomine TCR Beta short-read assay. TCRdb processed the PCR reads anew with MiXCR; each CDR3 protein has one entry. The profile covers about 22,000 distinct CDR3 sequences, with 40% to 50% appearing a single time and roughly 8.9% taken by the ten largest. The source material was CD4+ T cells from blood, cultured in vitro. Receptors were obtained from a human donor who had recovered from COVID-19.

This clonotype was picked up a small number of times. This rearrangement joins TRBV28 to TRBJ1-2; no reliable D call. CDR1 is MDHEN and CDR2 is SYDVKM in the germline V gene. This CDR3 is 14 amino acids long. Trimming left V 7 bases short and J 0 bases short, with 12 bases between. CDR3 sequence (DNA): TGTGCCAGCAAAACGGGCGGAGCTAACTATGGCTACACCTTC. This gives the protein CASKTGGANYGYTF.

This clonotype was observed a handful of times. The chain links TRBV28 to TRBJ2-7, with 8 bases that match TRBD2. The CDR3 spans 12 residues. Germline loops: CDR1 MDHEN, CDR2 SYDVKM. V trimming: 2 bases; J trimming: 12 bases; junction bases outside the gene matches: 6. The CDR3 nucleotides read TGTGCCAGCAGTTTACCAGCGGGAGTGAGGTACTTC. It specifies CASSLPAGVRYF.

This rearrangement joins TRBV6-5 to TRBJ2-7; tentative D call: TRBD2 (5 bases). Per the germline V gene, CDR1 is MNHEY and CDR2 is SVGAGI. Deletions cut 3 bases from V and 2 bases from J, with 14 bases between. The CDR3 sequence is 15 residues long. CDR3 loop: CASSYDEGTTYEQYF. CDR3 nucleotide sequence: TGTGCCAGCAGTTATGACGAGGGAACTACCTACGAGCAGTACTTC.

The chain uses TRBV30 and TRBJ1-5; no clear D gene. Germline V gene lookup returns CDR1 GTSNPN and CDR2 SVGIG (reference sequence). V shed 0 bases and J shed 3 bases, with 9 bases lying between them. This CDR3 comprises 14 residues. CDR3 loop: CAWSVGATNQPQHF. The CDR3 region has the DNA TGTGCCTGGAGTGTGGGCGCCACCAATCAGCCCCAGCATTTT.

This chain connects TRBV20-1 to TRBJ2-1; weak D call: TRBD1 (5 bases). Per germline, CDR1 DFQATT and CDR2 SNEGSKA (reference sequence). The V and J ends lost 3 bases and 7 bases respectively, with 13 bases between them. The CDR3 spans 13 residues. CDR3: CSASPAGRNEQFF. The CDR3 DNA is TGCAGTGCTAGCCCGGCAGGGCGGAATGAGCAGTTCTTC.

The rearrangement uses TRBV28 and TRBJ1-2, with D possibly being TRBD1 (6 bases). The germline V and J ends were trimmed by 5 bases and 3 bases, with 16 bases remaining between them. Germline CDR1 is MDHEN and CDR2 is SYDVKM. The CDR3 runs to 15 residues. CDR3: CASSEGGALDYGYTF. CDR3 bases: TGTGCCAGCAGTGAGGGGGGGGCGCTAGACTATGGCTACACCTTC.

This clonotype was seen just once. The rearrangement uses TRBV4-2 and TRBJ2-1; 9 nucleotides match TRBD2. The CDR3 is 16 amino acids. After removal of 1 base from V and 7 bases from J, the junction contained 8 bases not matched to a gene. CDR1 and CDR2 (germline): LGHNA, YNFKEQ. CDR3 coding DNA: TGTGCCAGCAGCCAAGGGGGGCTAGCGGGACTGAATGAGCAGTTCTTC. Residues: CASSQGGLAGLNEQFF.

The V and J genes are TRBV6-2 or TRBV6-3 and TRBJ2-5, with 16 bases aligning to TRBD2. J lost 1 base, V lost 4 bases, and 12 bases had no gene match. CDR1 is MNHEY, CDR2 SVGEGT, per germline. The CDR3 totals 20 residues. The CDR3 loop is CASSFNLGLAGGWGQETQYF. The CDR3 DNA reads as TGTGCCAGCAGTTTTAATCTGGGACTAGCGGGAGGGTGGGGCCAAGAGACCCAGTACTTC.

This rearrangement joins TRBV27 to TRBJ2-7; 8 bases agree with TRBD2. Germline assignment: CDR1 MNHEY and CDR2 SMNVEV (reference sequence). This CDR3 is 16 amino acids long. J gave up 2 bases and V 5 bases, and 11 bases lay outside the gene matches. The CDR3 region is CASSRLSAGDPYEQYF. Here the CDR3 DNA reads TGTGCCAGCAGTAGGCTGTCAGCGGGGGACCCCTACGAGCAGTACTTC.

The V call is TRBV20-1, the J call TRBJ1-5; D gene ambiguous. Germline values: CDR1 DFQATT, CDR2 SNEGSKA (reference sequence). V lost 3 bases to trimming and J lost 0 bases, with 21 bases between them. The CDR3 spans 18 residues. In DNA, the CDR3 is TGCAGTGCTAGGTCCCCGGGCACCCAAGTTTATAGCAATCAGCCCCAGCATTTT. Residues: CSARSPGTQVYSNQPQHF.